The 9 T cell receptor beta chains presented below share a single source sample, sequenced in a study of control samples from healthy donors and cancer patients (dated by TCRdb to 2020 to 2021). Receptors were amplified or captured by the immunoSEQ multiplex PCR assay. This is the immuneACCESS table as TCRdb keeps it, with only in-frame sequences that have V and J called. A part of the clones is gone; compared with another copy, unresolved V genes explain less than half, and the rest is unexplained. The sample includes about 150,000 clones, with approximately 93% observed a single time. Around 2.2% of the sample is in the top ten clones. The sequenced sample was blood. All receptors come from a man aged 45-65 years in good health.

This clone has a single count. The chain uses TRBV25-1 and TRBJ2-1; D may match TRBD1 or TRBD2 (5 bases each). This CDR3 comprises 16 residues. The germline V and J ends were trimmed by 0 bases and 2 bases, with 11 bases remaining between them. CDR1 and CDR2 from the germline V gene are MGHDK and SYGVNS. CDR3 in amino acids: CASSEYPGTAYNEQFF. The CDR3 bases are TGTGCCAGCAGTGAATACCCCGGGACGGCCTACAATGAGCAGTTCTTC.

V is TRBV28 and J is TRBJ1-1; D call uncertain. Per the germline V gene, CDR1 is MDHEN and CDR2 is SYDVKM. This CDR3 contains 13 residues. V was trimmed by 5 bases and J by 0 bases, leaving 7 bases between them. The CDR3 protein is CASSLTVNTEAFF. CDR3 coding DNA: TGTGCCAGCAGTCTTACAGTGAACACTGAAGCTTTCTTT.

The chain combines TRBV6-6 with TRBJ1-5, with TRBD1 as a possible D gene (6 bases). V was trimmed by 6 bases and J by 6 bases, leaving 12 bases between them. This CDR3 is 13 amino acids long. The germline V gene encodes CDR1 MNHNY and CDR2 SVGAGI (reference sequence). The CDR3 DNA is TGTGCCAGCAGCCAGGACAGTACTCAGCCCCAGCATTTT. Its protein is CASSQDSTQPQHF.

The CDR3 reads CARSLGILDRADEQFF. The CDR3, as DNA: TGTGCCAGAAGCTTAGGAATTTTGGACAGGGCCGATGAGCAGTTCTTC. V is TRBV7-5 and J is TRBJ2-1; TRBD1 was called by the table and not checked on the DNA. TRBV7-5 corresponds to a pseudogene. The CDR3 loop spans 16 amino acids.

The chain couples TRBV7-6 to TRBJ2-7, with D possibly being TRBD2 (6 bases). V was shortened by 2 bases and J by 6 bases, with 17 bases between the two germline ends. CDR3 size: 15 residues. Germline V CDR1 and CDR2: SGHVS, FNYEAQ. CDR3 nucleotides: TGTGCCAGCAGCTTAACCGCGGGCGGGGTAGGCGAGCAGTACTTC. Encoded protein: CASSLTAGGVGEQYF.

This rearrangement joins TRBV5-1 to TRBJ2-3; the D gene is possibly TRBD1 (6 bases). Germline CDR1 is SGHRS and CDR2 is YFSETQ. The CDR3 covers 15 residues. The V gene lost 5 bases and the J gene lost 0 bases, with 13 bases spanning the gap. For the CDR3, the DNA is TGCGCCAGCAGACCTGGGACATCTAGCACAGATACGCAGTATTTT. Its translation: CASRPGTSSTDTQYF.

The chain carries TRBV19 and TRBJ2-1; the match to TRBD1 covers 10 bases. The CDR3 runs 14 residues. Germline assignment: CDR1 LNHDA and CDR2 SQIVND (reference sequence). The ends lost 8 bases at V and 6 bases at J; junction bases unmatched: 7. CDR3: CASDPGQGFNEQFF. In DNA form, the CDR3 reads TGTGCCAGTGATCCGGGACAGGGGTTCAATGAGCAGTTCTTC.

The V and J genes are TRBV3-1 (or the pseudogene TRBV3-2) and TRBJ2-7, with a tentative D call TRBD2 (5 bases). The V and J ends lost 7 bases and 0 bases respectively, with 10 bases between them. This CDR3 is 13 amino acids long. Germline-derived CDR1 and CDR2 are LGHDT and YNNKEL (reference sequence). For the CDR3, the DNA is TGTGCCAGCATGAAGCGGAGCTCCTACGAGCAGTACTTC. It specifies CASMKRSSYEQYF.

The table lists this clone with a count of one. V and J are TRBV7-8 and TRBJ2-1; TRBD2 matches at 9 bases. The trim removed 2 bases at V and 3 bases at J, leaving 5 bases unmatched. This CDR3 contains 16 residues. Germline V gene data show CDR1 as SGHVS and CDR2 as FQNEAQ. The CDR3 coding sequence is TGTGCCAGCAGCTTACGGCGGGAGGGCCTCTACAATGAGCAGTTCTTC. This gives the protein CASSLRREGLYNEQFF.